A single sample gave rise to the 9 T cell receptor beta chains below, sequenced in a study of cytomegalovirus exposure and HLA in healthy donors. Method: immunoSEQ multiplex PCR; TCRdb's copy keeps in-frame clones and lacks some. The repertoire has about 220,000 clones, 75% to 90% of them found once; the top ten carry roughly 13%. The material sequenced was PBMCs. These TCRs come from a woman aged 30 to 39 in good health and CMV-seropositive.

This clone appeared a few times. This chain links TRBV18 with TRBJ1-2; 9 nucleotides match TRBD1. The CDR3 has 15 residues. CDR1 and CDR2 (germline): KGHSH, LQKENI. V was clipped by 6 bases and J by 0 bases; unmatched bases: 5. The CDR3 reads CASSLGQGTNYGYTF. CDR3 bases: TGTGCCAGCTCCCTCGGACAGGGGACTAACTATGGCTACACCTTC.

The rearrangement uses TRBV30 and TRBJ1-1; unclear D gene. This CDR3 region has 13 residues. Between the trimmed V and J ends, which lost 5 bases and 1 base, there was a span of 11 bases. Germline-derived CDR1 and CDR2 are GTSNPN and SVGIG (reference sequence). The CDR3 spells CAWGDPRNTEAFF. As DNA, the CDR3 is TGTGCCTGGGGCGACCCCCGGAACACTGAAGCTTTCTTT.

The chain is built from TRBV4-3 and TRBJ2-7; 9 bases fit TRBD2. The V and J ends lost 0 bases and 7 bases, in that order; junction bases with no gene match: 13. Per the germline V gene, CDR1 is LGHNA and CDR2 is YSLEER. CDR3 length: 17 residues. The CDR3 nucleotides read TGCGCCAGCAGCCAAGACCGGGGCGGGAGGGCCGTTTGGGAGCAGTACTTC. Encoded protein: CASSQDRGGRAVWEQYF.

This rearrangement joins TRBV5-6 to TRBJ2-5; unclear D gene. Trimming took 0 bases from V and 3 from J, leaving 15 bases between them. The germline V gene has CDR1 SGHDT and CDR2 YYEEEE. This CDR3 region has 16 residues. Here the CDR3 reads CASSLAKWTTEETQYF. DNA of the CDR3: TGTGCCAGCAGCTTGGCCAAGTGGACGACTGAAGAGACCCAGTACTTC.

CDR3 nucleotides: TGTGCCAGCAGTTTACAGGGGACTAGCGGGTCCTACGAGCAGTACTTC. As protein: CASSLQGTSGSYEQYF. The gene calls are TRBV27 and TRBJ2-7; 12 nucleotides agree with TRBD2. Germline V lookup: CDR1 MNHEY, CDR2 SMNVEV (reference sequence). This CDR3 has 16 residues. Trimming cost V 2 bases and J 1 base; bases outside gene matches: 3.

This clone was seen a handful of times. The V and J genes are TRBV6-1 and TRBJ1-1; D ambiguous. V lost 3 bases and J lost 8, with 7 bases in between. Germline-derived CDR1 and CDR2 are MNHNS and SASEGT. This CDR3 spans 11 amino acids. CDR3 in amino acids: CASSESREAFF. The CDR3 DNA follows: TGTGCCAGCAGTGAGTCTAGGGAAGCTTTCTTT.

The chain joins TRBV5-4 to TRBJ2-1, with D possibly being TRBD2 (5 bases). Trimming cost V 3 bases and J 5 bases, with 15 bases left between them. The CDR3 spans 15 residues. CDR1 SGHNT and CDR2 YYREEE come from the germline V gene (reference sequence). The CDR3: CASSSFRDRHNEQFF. The CDR3 nucleotides read TGTGCCAGCAGCTCGTTTCGGGATCGACACAATGAGCAGTTCTTC.

Many counts were recorded for this clone. The chain carries TRBV28 and TRBJ1-5, with D unresolved. CDR1 MDHEN and CDR2 SYDVKM come from the germline V gene. V dropped 3 bases and J dropped 7 bases, with 16 bases sitting between them. This CDR3 region has 15 residues. CDR3 sequence reads: CASSFSGGWAQPQHF. DNA for the CDR3: TGTGCCAGCAGTTTTTCGGGCGGGTGGGCACAGCCCCAGCATTTT.

The chain couples TRBV11-2 to TRBJ2-6; D possibly uses TRBD1 or TRBD2 (5 bases each). V dropped 1 base and J dropped 2 bases, with 9 bases sitting between them. This CDR3 has 16 amino acids. The germline V gene has CDR1 SGHAT and CDR2 FQNNGV. This chain's CDR3 is CASSLVLGAGANVLTF. The CDR3 DNA follows: TGTGCCAGCAGCTTAGTCCTGGGGGCTGGGGCCAACGTCCTGACTTTC.